Detailed here is one TCR beta chain. Using its own MiXCR run on the RT-PCR reads, TCRdb lists one record per CDR3 protein. There are about 150,000 distinct CDR3 sequences in the sample; roughly 35% occur only once, and 40% to 55% lies in the top ten. The data were taken from a study of patients and donors after allogeneic stem cell transplantation. This CDR3 comprises 16 residues. Germline CDR1 ENHRY, CDR2 SYGVKD. The V segment lost 0 bases and the J segment 2 bases; nucleotides outside the gene matches: 7. The chain combines TRBV10-3 with TRBJ2-7; 7 nucleotides match TRBD1. The sequencing sample was made of blood, either unsorted or a sorted T cell fraction (not recorded which). This receptor was obtained from a human donor who was either an allogeneic HSCT recipient or a stem cell or donor lymphocyte infusion donor (not recorded which). It is not recorded whose cells these are; they may come from a transplant donor. The CDR3 DNA reads TGTGCCATCAGTGAGTCGAGGACAGGTGGGACCTACGAGCAGTACTTC. Translation: CAISESRTGGTYEQYF.